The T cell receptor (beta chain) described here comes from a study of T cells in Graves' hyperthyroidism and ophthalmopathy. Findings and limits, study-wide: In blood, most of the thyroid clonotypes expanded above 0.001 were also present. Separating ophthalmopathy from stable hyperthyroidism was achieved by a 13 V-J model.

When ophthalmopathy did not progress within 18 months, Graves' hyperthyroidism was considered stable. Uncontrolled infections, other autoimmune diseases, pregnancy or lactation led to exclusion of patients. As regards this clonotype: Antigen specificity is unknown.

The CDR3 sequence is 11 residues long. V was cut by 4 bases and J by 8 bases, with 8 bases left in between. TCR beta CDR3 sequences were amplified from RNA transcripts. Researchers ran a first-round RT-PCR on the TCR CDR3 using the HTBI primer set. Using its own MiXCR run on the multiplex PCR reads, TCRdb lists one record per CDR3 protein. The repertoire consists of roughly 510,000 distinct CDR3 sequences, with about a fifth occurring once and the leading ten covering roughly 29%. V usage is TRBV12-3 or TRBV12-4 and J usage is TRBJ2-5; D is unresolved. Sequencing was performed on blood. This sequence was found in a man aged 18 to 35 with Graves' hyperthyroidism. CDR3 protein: CASSSQATQYF. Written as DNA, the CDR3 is TGTGCCAGCAGTTCTCAGGCAACCCAGTACTTC.